Listed below are T cell receptor beta chains from one sample, sequenced in a study of OX40 agonist ivuxolimab in advanced cancers. Sequenced by immunoSEQ multiplex PCR; TCRdb stores in-frame clones only, minus some. The sample holds about 52,000 clones, just under 95% seen once. Sequencing was performed on CD4+ or CD8+ T cells sorted from blood, taken in a trial of the OX40 agonist ivuxolimab. Source of these receptors: an adult with an advanced solid tumor such as melanoma, head and neck, liver or kidney cancer. Both conserved end residues are part of each CDR3. D genes are given only for firm matches. Clone sizes are given selectively: once, few, many, or a class where the clone is expanded.

v_call	clone_size	j_call	d_call	cdr3_aa	cdr3_nt
TRBV15	NA	TRBJ2-5	TRBD1	CATSRTGQGAETQYF	TGTGCCACCAGCAGGACGGGACAGGGGGCTGAGACCCAGTACTTC
TRBV11-2	NA	TRBJ2-1	NA	CASSPMGYTLEGYNEQFF	TGTGCCAGCAGCCCTATGGGGTATACACTGGAGGGATACAATGAGCAGTTCTTC
TRBV10-3	NA	TRBJ2-1	TRBD2	CAISDPKLAGEPYNEQFF	TGTGCCATCAGTGACCCCAAGCTGGCGGGAGAGCCCTACAATGAGCAGTTCTTC
TRBV10-3	NA	TRBJ2-5	TRBD2	CAISEGLDETQYF	TGTGCCATCAGTGAGGGACTAGATGAGACCCAGTACTTC
TRBV29-1	NA	TRBJ1-1	NA	CSVPSRQNTEAFF	TGCAGCGTTCCCTCACGCCAGAACACTGAAGCTTTCTTT
TRBV19	once	TRBJ2-3	NA	CASSIDVTDTQYF	TGTGCCAGTAGTATAGACGTCACAGATACGCAGTATTTT
TRBV6-6	once	TRBJ2-2	NA	CASSYRETGELFF	TGTGCCAGCAGTTATAGAGAGACCGGGGAGCTGTTTTTT
TRBV14	NA	TRBJ2-3	TRBD1	CASSHGWTGRSDTQYF	TGTGCCAGCAGCCACGGATGGACAGGGAGGTCCGATACGCAGTATTTT
TRBV29-1	NA	TRBJ2-1	TRBD2	CSGEGGSSFDEQFF	TGCAGCGGGGAAGGCGGGAGTAGCTTCGATGAGCAGTTCTTC
TRBV19	NA	TRBJ2-1	TRBD2	CASSMSSGNYNEQFF	TGTGCCAGTAGTATGTCTAGCGGGAACTACAATGAGCAGTTCTTC
TRBV10-3	NA	TRBJ1-2	TRBD1	CASHFGTGKGYTF	TGTGCCAGCCATTTTGGGACAGGGAAAGGCTACACCTTC
TRBV27	once	TRBJ2-7	TRBD2	CASCPAAGGAYEQYF	TGTGCCAGCTGTCCCGCGGCGGGAGGCGCCTACGAGCAGTACTTC
TRBV29-1	NA	TRBJ1-2	NA	CSVEQLYGYTF	TGCAGCGTTGAACAGCTCTATGGCTACACCTTC
TRBV15	NA	TRBJ2-3	NA	CATSRDSVGRRTDTQYF	TGTGCCACCAGCAGAGATTCTGTCGGGCGACGCACAGATACGCAGTATTTT
TRBV9	NA	TRBJ1-1	NA	CASSVGVSNTEAFF	TGTGCCAGCAGCGTCGGGGTTTCGAACACTGAAGCTTTCTTT
TRBV7-9	many	TRBJ2-1	TRBD1	CASTPQDRGYNEQFF	TGTGCCAGCACCCCACAGGACAGGGGTTACAATGAGCAGTTCTTC
TRBV30	NA	TRBJ2-3	NA	CAWSPGADTQYF	TGTGCCTGGAGCCCGGGGGCAGATACGCAGTATTTT
TRBV7-9	NA	TRBJ2-3	TRBD2	CASSFLAEGTDTQYF	TGTGCCAGCAGCTTTCTAGCGGAAGGCACAGATACGCAGTATTTT
TRBV5-5	NA	TRBJ2-7	NA	CASSLGLQGTYEQYF	TGTGCCAGCAGCTTGGGGCTACAAGGAACCTACGAGCAGTACTTC
TRBV7-6	NA	TRBJ2-5	NA	CASSLVWGAPQETQYF	TGTGCCAGCAGCTTAGTGTGGGGGGCCCCTCAAGAGACCCAGTACTTC
TRBV7-2	NA	TRBJ2-7	NA	CASSLGGSPTYYEQYF	TGTGCCAGCAGCTTAGGGGGGTCCCCCACTTACTACGAGCAGTACTTC
TRBV9	NA	TRBJ2-5	TRBD1	CASSAEDRGVETQYF	TGTGCCAGCAGCGCAGAAGACAGGGGGGTCGAGACCCAGTACTTC
TRBV9	NA	TRBJ1-1	TRBD1	CASSETGLSEAFF	TGTGCCAGCAGCGAGACAGGGCTTTCTGAAGCTTTCTTT
TRBV13	NA	TRBJ1-1	NA	CASSLGIQGEAFF	TGTGCCAGCAGCTTAGGGATACAGGGTGAAGCTTTCTTT
TRBV29-1	few	TRBJ1-2	TRBD1	CSVQTGSVGYTF	TGCAGCGTCCAGACAGGGAGTGTTGGCTACACCTTC
TRBV7-2	once	TRBJ2-1	NA	CASSPRRGTVNEQFF	TGTGCCAGCAGCCCTCGCCGAGGTACAGTCAATGAGCAGTTCTTC
TRBV27	once	TRBJ2-3	NA	CASSWAGTDTQYF	TGTGCCAGCAGTTGGGCGGGGACAGATACGCAGTATTTT
TRBV13	NA	TRBJ2-7	TRBD2	CASSLGSLAGPPYEQYF	TGTGCCAGCAGCTTAGGCTCCCTAGCGGGACCCCCCTACGAGCAGTACTTC
TRBV28	NA	TRBJ1-1	TRBD1	CASSLHPGQGANTEAFF	TGTGCCAGCAGTTTACACCCGGGACAGGGGGCGAACACTGAAGCTTTCTTT
TRBV4-1	NA	TRBJ2-7	TRBD1	CASSQDGTGGGTYEQYF	TGCGCCAGCAGCCAAGACGGGACAGGGGGAGGAACCTACGAGCAGTACTTC
TRBV7-9	NA	TRBJ2-7	NA	CASSLTPYEQYF	TGTGCCAGCAGCTTAACCCCCTACGAGCAGTACTTC
TRBV6-5	NA	TRBJ2-7	NA	CASSSRDGFYEQYF	TGTGCCAGCAGTTCGCGGGACGGCTTCTACGAGCAGTACTTC
TRBV13	NA	TRBJ2-7	NA	CASLRGGASYEQYF	TGTGCCAGCCTTCGCGGAGGGGCTTCCTACGAGCAGTACTTC
TRBV27	NA	TRBJ2-1	NA	CASSLNPQWIEQFF	TGTGCCAGCAGTTTGAATCCCCAATGGATAGAGCAGTTCTTC
TRBV11-2	once	TRBJ2-7	TRBD2	CASSSRREWALAGGYEQYF	TGTGCCAGCAGCTCACGACGCGAGTGGGCATTGGCGGGAGGCTACGAGCAGTACTTC
TRBV5-6	NA	TRBJ1-1	TRBD1	CASSFGTANTEAFF	TGTGCCAGCAGCTTTGGGACAGCGAACACTGAAGCTTTCTTT
TRBV27	once	TRBJ2-1	NA	CASSLQLSSYNEQFF	TGTGCCAGCAGTTTACAACTGAGCTCCTACAATGAGCAGTTCTTC
TRBV28	NA	TRBJ2-5	NA	CASSLPFGETQYF	TGTGCCAGCAGTTTACCGTTTGGAGAGACCCAGTACTTC
TRBV7-2	NA	TRBJ2-7	TRBD2	CASSPRLAGDEQYF	TGTGCCAGCAGCCCCCGGCTAGCGGGAGACGAGCAGTACTTC
TRBV28	NA	TRBJ2-1	TRBD2	CASSFLAGEVGHPGSYNEQFF	TGTGCCAGCAGTTTCTTAGCGGGAGAGGTGGGTCACCCAGGGTCCTACAATGAGCAGTTCTTC
TRBV7-9	NA	TRBJ1-6	NA	CASSPWDGNSPLHF	TGTGCCAGCAGCCCTTGGGACGGCAATTCACCCCTCCACTTT
TRBV5-6	NA	TRBJ2-2	NA	CASSSGAGELFF	TGTGCCAGCAGCTCGGGCGCCGGGGAGCTGTTTTTT
TRBV2	NA	TRBJ1-6	NA	CASGKSSYNSPLHF	TGTGCCAGCGGAAAGAGCTCCTATAATTCACCCCTCCACTTT
TRBV19	NA	TRBJ2-1	NA	CASGAALYNEQFF	TGTGCCAGTGGTGCGGCTCTCTACAATGAGCAGTTCTTC
TRBV5-1	NA	TRBJ2-1	NA	CASSLVPGLSETYNEQFF	TGCGCCAGCAGCTTGGTTCCAGGTCTCTCGGAAACCTACAATGAGCAGTTCTTC
TRBV11-2	NA	TRBJ2-2	NA	CASSLLRGDTGELFF	TGTGCCAGCAGCCTCCTCAGGGGCGACACCGGGGAGCTGTTTTTT
TRBV11-3	once	TRBJ2-2	TRBD2	CASSLGTSGRTGELFF	TGTGCCAGCAGCTTAGGGACTAGCGGGAGAACCGGGGAGCTGTTTTTT
TRBV28	once	TRBJ2-3	NA	CASSRGRMKTSTDTQYF	TGTGCCAGCAGTCGTGGCAGGATGAAAACTAGCACAGATACGCAGTATTTT
TRBV5-8	NA	TRBJ2-7	NA	CASSLRASPNEQYF	TGTGCCAGCAGCTTGAGGGCTAGTCCCAACGAGCAGTACTTC
TRBV27	once	TRBJ1-5	NA	CASSFSRVDQPQHF	TGTGCCAGCAGTTTTTCCAGGGTAGATCAGCCCCAGCATTTT
TRBV14	NA	TRBJ2-5	NA	CASSSRPIHGQETQYF	TGTGCCAGCAGCTCCCGCCCGATACACGGGCAAGAGACCCAGTACTTC
TRBV21-1	NA	TRBJ2-3	NA	CASSKRRGQGPPSTDTQYF	TGTGCCAGCAGCAAAAGGCGGGGACAGGGACCTCCTAGCACAGATACGCAGTATTTT
TRBV28	NA	TRBJ2-5	NA	CASSPLGAELQYF	TGTGCCAGCAGTCCCCTGGGAGCGGAACTCCAGTACTTC
TRBV5-6	NA	TRBJ2-3	TRBD2	CASSIGRASGTNAQYF	TGTGCCAGCAGCATTGGTCGAGCTAGCGGAACCAATGCGCAGTATTTT
TRBV19	NA	TRBJ1-1	NA	CASSIVMATYTEAFF	TGTGCCAGTAGTATAGTAATGGCGACTTACACTGAAGCTTTCTTT